These 30 T cell receptor beta chains originate from one sample sequenced in a study of blood T cell repertoires in COVID-19. Profiled with immunoSEQ multiplex PCR; TCRdb holds only in-frame clones, not every one. The profile covers about 210,000 clones, with 80% to 85% appearing a single time and approximately 5.2% taken by the ten largest. Sequences were obtained from peripheral blood. The receptor set was obtained from a woman in her 70s with COVID-19, enrolled during active disease.

V usage is TRBV4-3 and J usage is TRBJ1-2; no clear D gene. This CDR3 comprises 13 residues. The V end was cut by 4 bases, the J end by 1 base, with 7 bases between. Per the germline V gene, CDR1 is LGHNA and CDR2 is YSLEER. The CDR3 sequence is CASSPQVNYGYTF. CDR3 bases: TGCGCCAGCAGCCCTCAGGTTAACTATGGCTACACCTTC.

This clone appeared a few times. V gene TRBV5-6 combines with J gene TRBJ1-6; the match to TRBD1 covers 9 bases. Losses at the gene ends were 4 bases for V and 9 bases for J; bases not matched to a gene: 14. Germline lookup yields CDR1 SGHDT and CDR2 YYEEEE. This CDR3 contains 17 residues. DNA for the CDR3: TGTGCCAGCAGCCCACTCACTGTGGGACAGGGCAGTTCACCCCTCCACTTT. Its translation: CASSPLTVGQGSSPLHF.

V and J are TRBV20-1 and TRBJ1-1; maybe TRBD1 (5 bases). Germline V gene sequence: CDR1 DFQATT, CDR2 SNEGSKA (reference sequence). V was clipped by 3 bases and J by 1 base, with 6 bases between them. CDR3 size: 12 residues. CDR3 in amino acids: CSASQGNTEAFF. CDR3 nucleotides: TGCAGTGCTAGTCAGGGGAACACTGAAGCTTTCTTT.

This rearrangement joins TRBV10-1 to TRBJ1-4; D is ambiguous. CDR3 size: 13 residues. Germline CDR1 reads WNHNN; CDR2 reads SYGVQD (reference sequence). The V end was cut by 8 bases, the J end by 8 bases, with 15 bases between. The CDR3 loop reads CASQRYPGEKLFF. CDR3 sequence (DNA): TGCGCCAGCCAACGGTACCCCGGGGAAAAACTGTTTTTT.

V usage is TRBV6-5 and J usage is TRBJ1-1; a weak D match, TRBD1 (6 bases). Germline V lookup: CDR1 MNHEY, CDR2 SVGAGI. V was clipped by 5 bases and J by 0 bases, with 13 bases between them. This CDR3 has 15 amino acids. The CDR3 DNA follows: TGTGCCAGCAGTCTCCCGACAGGCATGAACACTGAAGCTTTCTTT. This sequence encodes CASSLPTGMNTEAFF.

The genes are TRBV7-2 and TRBJ2-3; 12 bases are shared with TRBD1. The CDR3 length is 16 residues. Germline CDR1 SGHTA, CDR2 FQGNSA. The ends lost 5 bases at V and 7 bases at J; junction bases unmatched: 10. In DNA, the CDR3 is TGTGCCAGCAGCGTCGGGACAGGGGGCAGGTTGAATACGCAGTATTTT. This sequence encodes CASSVGTGGRLNTQYF.

V and J are TRBV6-5 and TRBJ2-5; tentative D call: TRBD2 (7 bases). The V end lost 6 bases, the J end lost 6 bases, and 20 bases lay between the germline ends. CDR3 size: 15 residues. CDR1 MNHEY and CDR2 SVGAGI come from the germline V gene. CDR3 in DNA: TGTGCCAGCAGGGAGGGGGGGGGCGGACCGAAGACCCAGTACTTC. Translation: CASREGGGGPKTQYF.

The chain is built from TRBV5-1 and TRBJ1-5, with TRBD1 as a possible D gene (5 bases). Per germline, CDR1 SGHRS and CDR2 YFSETQ. Trimming pared 6 bases from V and 6 bases from J, leaving 19 bases between. There are 15 residues in the CDR3. This CDR3 is CASTDGGSGTQPQHF. The CDR3 DNA sequence: TGCGCCAGCACCGACGGGGGGTCAGGGACTCAGCCCCAGCATTTT.

The rearrangement joins TRBV28 to TRBJ2-7; 7 bases map to TRBD1. Trimming took 8 bases from V and 2 from J; bases not matched to a gene: 15. This CDR3 region has 16 residues. CDR1 is MDHEN and CDR2 is SYDVKM in the germline V gene. The CDR3 region is CASSTLDRTDTYEQYF. In DNA, the CDR3 is TGTGCCAGCTCTACCTTGGACAGGACGGACACCTACGAGCAGTACTTC.

The chain carries TRBV19 and TRBJ2-1; 8 bases fit TRBD2. CDR3 size: 17 residues. V gave up 3 bases and J gave up 9 bases; unmatched junction bases: 16. CDR1 LNHDA and CDR2 SQIVND come from the germline V gene (reference sequence). The CDR3 is CASSISGAGLAESEQFF. CDR3 DNA sequence: TGTGCCAGTAGTATTTCGGGGGCTGGACTAGCAGAGAGTGAGCAGTTCTTC.

V usage is TRBV12-5 and J usage is TRBJ2-3; a possible D gene is TRBD1 (5 bases). This CDR3 comprises 16 residues. The V end lost 1 base, the J end lost 0 bases, and 11 bases lay between the germline ends. Germline values: CDR1 LGHNT, CDR2 FRNRAP. This chain's CDR3 is CASGLGAGASTDTQYF. The CDR3, as DNA: TGTGCTAGTGGTTTGGGAGCTGGGGCTAGCACAGATACGCAGTATTTT. Filled out from reference TRBV12-5 and TRBJ2-3, the complete variable domain reads DARVTQTPRHKVTEMGQEVTMRCQPILGHNTVFWYRQTMMQGLELLAYFRNRAPLDDSGMPKDRFSAEMPDATLATLKIQPSEPRDSAVYFCASGLGAGASTDTQYFGPGTRLTVL.

The chain is built from TRBV4-3 and TRBJ1-4; the match to TRBD1 covers 7 bases. V was clipped by 3 bases and J by 8 bases; unmatched bases: 9. The CDR3 runs to 15 residues. CDR1 and CDR2 from the germline V gene are LGHNA and YSLEER. CDR3 nucleotides: TGCGCCAGCAGCCAGGGGACAGTGGCCGGGGAAAAACTGTTTTTT. As protein: CASSQGTVAGEKLFF.

CDR3 amino acids: CASTTLTRRGVEQYF. CDR3 DNA sequence: TGTGCCAGCACCACCCTGACTAGACGGGGGGTGGAGCAGTACTTC. The chain is built from TRBV6-5 and TRBJ2-7; 7 bases are shared with TRBD2. Germline V CDR1 and CDR2: MNHEY, SVGAGI. The J segment lost 7 bases and the V segment lost 7 bases, leaving 16 bases of the junction unmatched. The CDR3 is 15 residues long.

The rearrangement uses TRBV24-1 and TRBJ1-4; D ambiguous. Germline CDR1 and CDR2: KGHDR and SFDVKD. The CDR3 spans 14 residues. The germline V and J ends were trimmed by 5 bases and 5 bases, with 11 bases remaining between them. The CDR3 nucleotides are TGTGCCACCAGTGGGGGAGGATTGAATGAAAAACTGTTTTTT. Translating gives CATSGGGLNEKLFF.

The chain recombines TRBV19 with TRBJ2-2, with 8 bases matching TRBD1. CDR3 length: 14 amino acids. CDR1 is LNHDA and CDR2 is SQIVND in the germline V gene (reference sequence). V was pared by 8 bases and J by 4 bases, with 6 bases of the junction left unmatched. CDR3 bases: TGTGCCAGTGTCGGACAGGGAGGCACCGGGGAGCTGTTTTTT. It specifies CASVGQGGTGELFF.

The chain is built from TRBV9 and TRBJ2-7; 8 bases line up with TRBD2. The germline gives CDR1 SGDLS, CDR2 YYNGEE. CDR3 length equals 15 residues. The V and J ends lost 4 bases and 6 bases, in that order; junction bases with no gene match: 12. The CDR3 here is CASSPGSGRIGEQYF. CDR3 DNA sequence: TGTGCCAGCAGCCCGGGCAGCGGGAGAATTGGCGAGCAGTACTTC.

The J gene is TRBJ2-2, the V gene TRBV10-3; TRBD2 agrees at 7 bases. This CDR3 has 13 residues. The germline V gene encodes CDR1 ENHRY and CDR2 SYGVKD. J lost 6 bases, V lost 2 bases, and 0 bases had no gene match. The CDR3 DNA is TGTGCCATCAGTGAGGCGGGGGCCGGGGAGCTGTTTTTT. It specifies CAISEAGAGELFF.

The genes are TRBV24-1 and TRBJ1-2, with D maybe TRBD1 (5 bases). The ends were cut back, 3 bases at V and 8 bases at J, with 9 bases in the middle. This CDR3 has 12 amino acids. Germline V gene sequence: CDR1 KGHDR, CDR2 SFDVKD. The CDR3 reads CATSDNRWGYTF. The CDR3 bases are TGTGCCACCAGTGATAACAGGTGGGGCTACACCTTC.

The CDR3 bases are TGCGCCAGCAGCCAAGATCGGGTAGGAGATCAGCCCCAGCATTTT. Protein product: CASSQDRVGDQPQHF. The V and J genes are TRBV4-3 and TRBJ1-5; D is unclear. This CDR3 is 15 amino acids long. V lost 0 bases and J 5 bases, leaving 11 bases between the germline ends. Germline V gene sequence: CDR1 LGHNA, CDR2 YSLEER.

The CDR3 DNA follows: TGTGCCAGTAGTATGATCGGGACAGGGACTGGCTACACCTTC. This encodes CASSMIGTGTGYTF. The rearrangement joins TRBV19 to TRBJ1-2; 9 nucleotides agree with TRBD1. V lost 3 bases and J lost 7; bases outside the gene matches: 6. The germline V gene has CDR1 LNHDA and CDR2 SQIVND (reference sequence). The CDR3 consists of 14 residues.

This clone was seen a single time. The J gene is TRBJ2-4, the V gene TRBV29-1; D is unresolved. The germline V gene encodes CDR1 SQVTM and CDR2 ANQGSEA. This CDR3 has 14 residues. V shed 2 bases and J shed 0 bases, with 8 bases lying between them. Written as DNA, the CDR3 is TGCAGCGTTGAACCAGGTTTAGCCAAAAACATTCAGTACTTC. This sequence encodes CSVEPGLAKNIQYF.

CDR3 amino acids: CAWSRTGETGYTF. The CDR3 coding sequence is TGTGCCTGGAGTAGGACAGGGGAGACTGGCTACACCTTC. V usage is TRBV30 and J usage is TRBJ1-2; 9 bases align to TRBD1. Germline CDR1 reads GTSNPN; CDR2 reads SVGIG (reference sequence). CDR3 length: 13 amino acids. V gave up 2 bases and J gave up 7 bases; unmatched junction bases: 5.

The chain couples TRBV7-6 to TRBJ2-1; D is unclear. V shed 3 bases and J shed 6 bases, with 6 bases lying between them. CDR1 and CDR2 from the germline V gene are SGHVS and FNYEAQ. The CDR3 loop spans 12 amino acids. The DNA for the CDR3 is TGTGCCAGCAGCTTCAGAATCAATGAGCAGTTCTTC. Protein sequence: CASSFRINEQFF.

A remark on this clone: Distinct nucleotide sequences in the sample also encode this CDR3. V gene TRBV30 combines with J gene TRBJ1-1, with 7 nucleotides matching TRBD1. The CDR3 covers 15 residues. Per the germline V gene, CDR1 is GTSNPN and CDR2 is SVGIG (reference sequence). V shed 3 bases, J shed 0 bases, and the junction held 7 bases outside the gene matches. In DNA form, the CDR3 reads TGTGCCTGGAGACCGGGACAGTTAATGAACACTGAAGCTTTCTTT. Amino acids: CAWRPGQLMNTEAFF.

This chain joins TRBV29-1 and TRBJ1-3, with D hard to call. V lost 7 bases and J 0 bases, leaving 10 bases between the germline ends. The CDR3 runs to 13 residues. Germline V gives CDR1 SQVTM, CDR2 ANQGSEA. The CDR3 reads CSAGAGSGNTIYF. The CDR3 bases are TGCAGCGCTGGCGCCGGCTCTGGAAACACCATATATTTT.

The J gene is TRBJ2-2, the V gene TRBV7-2, with 7 bases lining up with TRBD2. This CDR3 is built from 16 residues. Germline assignment: CDR1 SGHTA and CDR2 FQGNSA. J was trimmed by 6 bases and V by 5 bases; bases with no gene match: 12. The CDR3, as DNA: TGTGCCAGCAGCCTACTGGGACTAAGTACACCCGGGGAGCTGTTTTTT. Amino acid sequence: CASSLLGLSTPGELFF. Full variable domain (missing parts from reference TRBV7-2 and TRBJ2-2): GAGVSQSPSNKVTEKGKDVELRCDPISGHTALYWYRQSLGQGLEFLIYFQGNSAPDKSGLPSDRFSAERTGGSVSTLTIQRTQQEDSAVYLCASSLLGLSTPGELFFGEGSRLTVL.

The J gene is TRBJ2-7, the V gene TRBV19; 10 bases are shared with TRBD1. The CDR3 runs 15 residues. Per germline, CDR1 LNHDA and CDR2 SQIVND (reference sequence). The ends lost 2 bases at V and 5 bases at J; junction bases unmatched: 6. The CDR3 region has the DNA TGTGCCAGTAGTATAAGCGGGACAGGGGTACACGAGCAGTACTTC. Encoded protein: CASSISGTGVHEQYF.

This clone came up once. CDR3 nucleotides: TGTGCCAGCAGTCTCCCTCGGACAGCTTATAGCAATCAGCCCCAGCATTTT. This translates into CASSLPRTAYSNQPQHF. The chain carries TRBV28 and TRBJ1-5; D is perhaps TRBD1 (6 bases). The ends were cut back, 5 bases at V and 0 bases at J, with 17 bases in the middle. There are 17 residues in the CDR3. Germline V gene data show CDR1 as MDHEN and CDR2 as SYDVKM.

The chain is built from TRBV6-6 and TRBJ2-7; 7 positions match TRBD1. Looked up from germline, CDR1 is MNHNY and CDR2 is SVGAGI (reference sequence). The CDR3 loop spans 14 amino acids. V lost 7 bases, J lost 1 base, and 7 bases stayed unmatched. CDR3 sequence reads: CASNPDRVSYEQYF. The CDR3 nucleotides are TGTGCCAGCAATCCAGACAGGGTATCCTACGAGCAGTACTTC.

CDR3 DNA: TGTGCCAGCAGCTTGGGGCAGGACTATGGCTACACCTTC. This gives the protein CASSLGQDYGYTF. This chain connects TRBV5-6 to TRBJ1-2; no clear D. This CDR3 has 13 amino acids. The germline gives CDR1 SGHDT, CDR2 YYEEEE. Trimming removed 0 bases from V and 3 bases from J, with 6 bases in between.